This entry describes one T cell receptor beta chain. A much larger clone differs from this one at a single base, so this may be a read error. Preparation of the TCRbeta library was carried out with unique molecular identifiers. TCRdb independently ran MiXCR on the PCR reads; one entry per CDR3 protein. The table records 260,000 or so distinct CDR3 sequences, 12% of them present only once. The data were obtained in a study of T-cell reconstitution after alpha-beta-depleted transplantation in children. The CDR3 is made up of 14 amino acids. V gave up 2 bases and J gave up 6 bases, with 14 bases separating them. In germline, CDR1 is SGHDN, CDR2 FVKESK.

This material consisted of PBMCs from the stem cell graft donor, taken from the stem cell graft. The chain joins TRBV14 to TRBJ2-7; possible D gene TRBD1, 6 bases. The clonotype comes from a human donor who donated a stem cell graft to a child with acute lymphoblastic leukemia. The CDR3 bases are TGTGCCAGCAGCCAAACACAGGGCCCGGGCGAGCAGTACTTC. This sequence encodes CASSQTQGPGEQYF.